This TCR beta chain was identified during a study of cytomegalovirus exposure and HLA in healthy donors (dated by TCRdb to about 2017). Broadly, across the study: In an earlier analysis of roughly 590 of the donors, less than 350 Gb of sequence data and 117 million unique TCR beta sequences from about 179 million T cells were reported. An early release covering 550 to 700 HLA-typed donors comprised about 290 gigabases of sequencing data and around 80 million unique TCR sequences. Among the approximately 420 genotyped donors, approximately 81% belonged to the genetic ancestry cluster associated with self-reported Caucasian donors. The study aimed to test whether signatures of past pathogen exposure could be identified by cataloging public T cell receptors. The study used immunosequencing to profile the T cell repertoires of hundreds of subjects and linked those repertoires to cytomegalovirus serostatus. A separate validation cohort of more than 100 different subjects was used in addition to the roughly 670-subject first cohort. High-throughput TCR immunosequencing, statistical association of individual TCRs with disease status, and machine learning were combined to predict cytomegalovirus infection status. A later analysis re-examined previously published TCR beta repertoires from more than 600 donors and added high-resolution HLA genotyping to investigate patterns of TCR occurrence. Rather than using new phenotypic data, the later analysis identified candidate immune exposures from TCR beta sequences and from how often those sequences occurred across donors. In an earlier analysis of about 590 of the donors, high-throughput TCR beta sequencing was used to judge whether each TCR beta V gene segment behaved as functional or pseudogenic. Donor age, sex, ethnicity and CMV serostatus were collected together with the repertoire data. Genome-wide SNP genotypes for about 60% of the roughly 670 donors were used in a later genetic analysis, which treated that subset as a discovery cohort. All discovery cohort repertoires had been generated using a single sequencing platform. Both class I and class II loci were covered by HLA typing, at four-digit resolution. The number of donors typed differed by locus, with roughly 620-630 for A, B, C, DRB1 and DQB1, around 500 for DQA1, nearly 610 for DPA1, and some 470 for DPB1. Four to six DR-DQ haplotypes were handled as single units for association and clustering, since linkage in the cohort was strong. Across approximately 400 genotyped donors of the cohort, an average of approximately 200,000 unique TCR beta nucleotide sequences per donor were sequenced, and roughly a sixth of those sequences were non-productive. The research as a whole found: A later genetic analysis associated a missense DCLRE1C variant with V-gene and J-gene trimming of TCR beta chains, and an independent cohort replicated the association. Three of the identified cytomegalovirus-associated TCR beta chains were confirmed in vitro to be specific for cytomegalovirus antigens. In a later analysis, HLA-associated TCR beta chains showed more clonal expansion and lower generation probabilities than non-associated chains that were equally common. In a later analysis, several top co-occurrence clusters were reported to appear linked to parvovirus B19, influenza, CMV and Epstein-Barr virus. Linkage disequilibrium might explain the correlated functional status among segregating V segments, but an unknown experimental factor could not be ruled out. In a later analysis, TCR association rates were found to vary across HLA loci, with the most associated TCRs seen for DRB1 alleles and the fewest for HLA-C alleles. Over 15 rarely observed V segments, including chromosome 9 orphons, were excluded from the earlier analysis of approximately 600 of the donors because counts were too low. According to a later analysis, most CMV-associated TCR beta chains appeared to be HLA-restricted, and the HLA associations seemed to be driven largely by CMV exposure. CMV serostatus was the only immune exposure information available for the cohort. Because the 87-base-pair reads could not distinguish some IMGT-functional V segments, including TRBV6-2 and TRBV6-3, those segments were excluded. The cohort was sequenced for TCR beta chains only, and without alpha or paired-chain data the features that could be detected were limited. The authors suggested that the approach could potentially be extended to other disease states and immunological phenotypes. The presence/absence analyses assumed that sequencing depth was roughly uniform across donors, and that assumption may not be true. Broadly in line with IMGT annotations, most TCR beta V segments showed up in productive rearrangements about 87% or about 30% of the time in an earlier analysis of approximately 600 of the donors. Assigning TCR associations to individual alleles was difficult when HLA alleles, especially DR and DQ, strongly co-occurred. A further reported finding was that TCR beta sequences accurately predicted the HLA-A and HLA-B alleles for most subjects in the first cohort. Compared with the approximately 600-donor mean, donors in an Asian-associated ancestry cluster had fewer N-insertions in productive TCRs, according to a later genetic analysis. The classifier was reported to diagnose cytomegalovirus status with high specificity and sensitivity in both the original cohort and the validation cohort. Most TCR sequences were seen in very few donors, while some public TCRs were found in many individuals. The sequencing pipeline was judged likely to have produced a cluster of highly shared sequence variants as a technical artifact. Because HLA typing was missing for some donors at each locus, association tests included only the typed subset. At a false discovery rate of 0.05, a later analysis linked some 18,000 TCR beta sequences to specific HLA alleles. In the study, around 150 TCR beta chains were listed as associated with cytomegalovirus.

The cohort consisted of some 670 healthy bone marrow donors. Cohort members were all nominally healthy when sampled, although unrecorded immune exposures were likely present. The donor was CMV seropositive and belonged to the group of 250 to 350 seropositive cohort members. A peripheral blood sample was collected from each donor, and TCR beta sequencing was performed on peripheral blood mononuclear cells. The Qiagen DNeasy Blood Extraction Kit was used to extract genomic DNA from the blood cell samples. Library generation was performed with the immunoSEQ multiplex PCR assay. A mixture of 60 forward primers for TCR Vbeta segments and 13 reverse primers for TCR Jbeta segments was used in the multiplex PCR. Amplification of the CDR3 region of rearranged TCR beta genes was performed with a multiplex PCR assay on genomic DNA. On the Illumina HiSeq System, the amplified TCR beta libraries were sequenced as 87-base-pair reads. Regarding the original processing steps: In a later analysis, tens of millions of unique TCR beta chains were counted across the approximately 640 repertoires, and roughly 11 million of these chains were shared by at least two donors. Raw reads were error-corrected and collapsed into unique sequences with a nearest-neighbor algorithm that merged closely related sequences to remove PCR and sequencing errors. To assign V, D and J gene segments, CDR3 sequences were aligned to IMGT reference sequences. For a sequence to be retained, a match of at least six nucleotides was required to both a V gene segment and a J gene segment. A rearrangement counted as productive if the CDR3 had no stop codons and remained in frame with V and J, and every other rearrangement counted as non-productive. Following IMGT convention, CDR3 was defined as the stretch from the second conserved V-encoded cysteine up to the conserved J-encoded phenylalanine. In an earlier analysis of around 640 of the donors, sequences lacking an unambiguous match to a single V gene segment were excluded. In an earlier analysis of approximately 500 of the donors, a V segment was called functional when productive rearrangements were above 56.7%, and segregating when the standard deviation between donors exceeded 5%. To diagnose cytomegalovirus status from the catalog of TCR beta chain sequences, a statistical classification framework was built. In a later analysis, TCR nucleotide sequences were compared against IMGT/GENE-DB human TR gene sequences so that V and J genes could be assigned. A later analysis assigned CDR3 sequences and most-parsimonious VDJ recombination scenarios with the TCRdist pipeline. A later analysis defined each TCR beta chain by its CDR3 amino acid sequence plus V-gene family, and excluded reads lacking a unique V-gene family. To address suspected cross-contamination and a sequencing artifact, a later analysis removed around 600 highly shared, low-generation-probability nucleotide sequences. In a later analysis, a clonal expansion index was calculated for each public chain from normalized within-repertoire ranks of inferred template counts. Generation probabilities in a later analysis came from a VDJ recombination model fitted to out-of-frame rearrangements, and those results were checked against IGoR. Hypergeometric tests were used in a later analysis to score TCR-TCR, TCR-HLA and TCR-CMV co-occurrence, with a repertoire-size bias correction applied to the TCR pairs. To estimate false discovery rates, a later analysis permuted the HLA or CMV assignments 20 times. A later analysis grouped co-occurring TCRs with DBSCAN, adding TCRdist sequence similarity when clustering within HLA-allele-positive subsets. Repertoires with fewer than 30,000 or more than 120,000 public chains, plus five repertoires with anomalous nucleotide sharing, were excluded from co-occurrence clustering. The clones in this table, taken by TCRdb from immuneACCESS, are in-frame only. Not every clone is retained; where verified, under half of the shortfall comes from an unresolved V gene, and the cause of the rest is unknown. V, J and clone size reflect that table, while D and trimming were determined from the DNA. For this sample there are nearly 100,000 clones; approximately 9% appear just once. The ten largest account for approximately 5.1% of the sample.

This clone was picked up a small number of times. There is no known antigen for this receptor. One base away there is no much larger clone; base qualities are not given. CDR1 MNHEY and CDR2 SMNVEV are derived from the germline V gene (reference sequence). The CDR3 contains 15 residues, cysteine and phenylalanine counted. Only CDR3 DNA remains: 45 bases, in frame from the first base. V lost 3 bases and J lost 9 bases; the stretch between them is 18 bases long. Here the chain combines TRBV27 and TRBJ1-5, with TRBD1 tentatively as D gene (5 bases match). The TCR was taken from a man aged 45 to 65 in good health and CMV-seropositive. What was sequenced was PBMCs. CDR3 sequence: CASSFSGTAIRPQHF. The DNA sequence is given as TGTGCCAGCAGTTTCTCCGGGACTGCCATACGGCCCCAGCATTTT.